Presented here are 26 T cell receptor beta chains from one specimen sequenced in a study of cytomegalovirus exposure and HLA in healthy donors. Primers: 60 Vbeta forward and 13 Jbeta reverse. Data came from immunoSEQ multiplex PCR; TCRdb stores just in-frame clones and leaves some out. The data contain around 93,000 clones, 78% of them singletons. Material: PBMCs. The receptors were gathered from a woman in her thirties or forties in good health and CMV-seronegative.

J is TRBJ2-1 and V is TRBV14; 13 bases match TRBD2. This CDR3 has 17 residues. Trimming at V came to 3 bases and at J to 7 bases, leaving 9 bases not matched to a gene. Looked up from germline, CDR1 is SGHDN and CDR2 is FVKESK. CDR3 DNA: TGTGCCAGCAGCCACCCGCTGGGGACTAGCGGGATAAATGAGCAGTTCTTC. This translates into CASSHPLGTSGINEQFF.

The table lists this clone with a count of one. J is TRBJ1-4 and V is TRBV6-5; D not certain. The CDR3 contains 13 residues. Germline V lookup: CDR1 MNHEY, CDR2 SVGAGI. V shed 8 bases and J shed 4 bases, with 11 bases lying between them. CDR3 sequence reads: CASSPSLNEKLFF. CDR3 nucleotides: TGTGCCAGCTCCCCCTCCCTTAATGAAAAACTGTTTTTT.

The chain combines TRBV10-1 with TRBJ2-5; TRBD2 matches 9 bases. The CDR3 spans 16 residues. Germline V gives CDR1 WNHNN, CDR2 SYGVQD (reference sequence). The V segment lost 0 bases and the J segment 1 base; nucleotides outside the gene matches: 3. For the CDR3, the DNA is TGCGCCAGCAGTGAGTCCCCAGCGGGAGGCCAAGAGACCCAGTACTTC. It codes for CASSESPAGGQETQYF.

This sequence joins TRBV7-9 and TRBJ2-6; D is perhaps TRBD2 (6 bases). Deletions cut 1 base from V and 4 bases from J, with 11 bases between. This CDR3 region has 16 residues. Germline lookup yields CDR1 SEHNR and CDR2 FQNEAQ (reference sequence). CDR3 sequence (DNA): TGTGCCAGCAGCTTAGAAGCGGGTGCGGGGGCCAACGTCCTGACTTTC. This encodes CASSLEAGAGANVLTF.

There are a few counts of this clone. The chain is built from TRBV5-1 and TRBJ1-2; perhaps TRBD1 as D (6 bases). Between the trimmed V and J ends, which lost 5 bases and 8 bases, there was a span of 22 bases. CDR3 length: 15 amino acids. Germline V gene data show CDR1 as SGHRS and CDR2 as YFSETQ. The CDR3 coding sequence is TGCGCCAGCAGGCCTACGGAGAACAGGGAGAGGGGCTACACCTTC. This encodes CASRPTENRERGYTF.

The chain uses TRBV7-6 and TRBJ1-5; 7 bases are a match to TRBD1. V lost 0 bases, J lost 2 bases, and 7 bases stayed unmatched. Germline V gene lookup returns CDR1 SGHVS and CDR2 FNYEAQ. The CDR3 loop spans 17 amino acids. The CDR3 DNA sequence: TGTGCCAGCAGCTTAGCGCCGTTAGGGACAGGCAATCAGCCCCAGCATTTT. As protein: CASSLAPLGTGNQPQHF.

V gene TRBV6-1 combines with J gene TRBJ2-2; 8 nucleotides agree with TRBD1. The length of the CDR3 is 15 residues. Germline-derived CDR1 and CDR2 are MNHNS and SASEGT. With 6 bases clipped from V and 2 bases from J, the junction kept 5 bases outside the gene matches. CDR3 region: CASSLQGGNTGELFF. DNA for the CDR3: TGTGCCAGCAGCTTACAGGGGGGCAACACCGGGGAGCTGTTTTTT.

This rearrangement joins TRBV23-1 to TRBJ1-2; tentatively, D is TRBD1 (6 bases). TRBV23-1 is given ORF status, its function remaining uncertain. The CDR3 sequence is 11 residues long. The ends were cut back, 8 bases at V and 6 bases at J, with 10 bases in the middle. CDR3 bases: TGCGCCAGCGGGACAAAGAATGGCTACACCTTC. Residues: CASGTKNGYTF.

The chain has TRBV6-6 and TRBJ2-1; the match to TRBD2 covers 8 bases. The ends lost 6 bases at V and 4 bases at J; junction bases unmatched: 8. This CDR3 comprises 15 residues. In germline, CDR1 is MNHNY, CDR2 SVGAGI (reference sequence). This CDR3 is CASRTGGEVYNEQFF. In DNA, the CDR3 is TGTGCCAGCAGAACCGGGGGGGAGGTTTACAATGAGCAGTTCTTC.

The chain is built from TRBV19 and TRBJ2-3, with 14 bases fitting TRBD2. This CDR3 contains 22 residues. With 1 base clipped from V and 0 bases from J, the junction kept 15 bases outside the gene matches. Germline CDR1 reads LNHDA; CDR2 reads SQIVND (reference sequence). CDR3 sequence: CASSIGTRLGTSGSISTDTQYF. In DNA, the CDR3 is TGTGCCAGTAGTATAGGGACACGACTTGGGACTAGCGGGAGCATCAGCACAGATACGCAGTATTTT. The variable domain in full, with the rest retrieved from reference TRBV19 and TRBJ2-3, is DGGITQSPKYLFRKEGQNVTLSCEQNLNHDAMYWYRQDPGQGLRLIYYSQIVNDFQKGDIAEGYSVSREKKESFPLTVTSAQKNPTAFYLCASSIGTRLGTSGSISTDTQYFGPGTRLTVL.

V usage is TRBV7-9 and J usage is TRBJ2-5, with 10 nucleotides matching TRBD1. After removal of 4 bases from V and 4 bases from J, the junction contained 3 bases not matched to a gene. Per germline, CDR1 SEHNR and CDR2 FQNEAQ (reference sequence). The CDR3 extends over 14 amino acids. DNA of the CDR3: TGTGCCAGCAGCTCCGGACAGGGGGTAGAGACCCAGTACTTC. Translating it yields CASSSGQGVETQYF.

This chain links TRBV4-2 with TRBJ2-4, with 7 bases identical to TRBD2. The CDR3 has 19 amino acids. Germline CDR1 reads LGHNA; CDR2 reads YNFKEQ. J gave up 1 base and V 0 bases, and 12 bases lay outside the gene matches. CDR3 loop: CASSQDGQAGLGAKNIQYF. CDR3 in DNA: TGTGCCAGCAGCCAAGACGGTCAAGCGGGACTCGGGGCCAAAAACATTCAGTACTTC.

CDR3 protein: CASSLDLDTQYF. As DNA, the CDR3 is TGCGCCAGCAGCTTGGACTTAGATACGCAGTATTTT. V usage is TRBV5-1 and J usage is TRBJ2-3; no clear D gene. This CDR3 is 12 amino acids long. Germline V lookup: CDR1 SGHRS, CDR2 YFSETQ. Trimming took off 0 bases at V and 5 bases at J, with 4 bases between the two ends. The whole variable domain, remainder taken from reference TRBV5-1 and TRBJ2-3, is KAGVTQTPRYLIKTRGQQVTLSCSPISGHRSVSWYQQTPGQGLQFLFEYFSETQRNKGNFPGRFSGRQFSNSRSEMNVSTLELGDSALYLCASSLDLDTQYFGPGTRLTVL.

DNA for the CDR3: TGTGCCAGTAGTATGGAACGGGAGTGGAACACCGGGGAGCTGTTTTTT. Protein: CASSMEREWNTGELFF. The chain couples TRBV19 to TRBJ2-2, with D possibly TRBD2 on 6 matching bases. This CDR3 is built from 16 residues. Germline lookup yields CDR1 LNHDA and CDR2 SQIVND (reference sequence). Deletions cut 3 bases from V and 1 base from J, with 12 bases between.

This rearrangement joins TRBV14 to TRBJ2-7; 7 nucleotides line up with TRBD1. Losses at the gene ends were 3 bases for V and 5 bases for J; bases not matched to a gene: 7. Germline V gene sequence: CDR1 SGHDN, CDR2 FVKESK. The CDR3 sequence is 14 residues long. In DNA, the CDR3 is TGTGCCAGCAGCCAGGGTGACAGGGTCCACGAGCAGTACTTC. Translating gives CASSQGDRVHEQYF.

This chain links TRBV18 with TRBJ1-1, with 8 nucleotides matching TRBD1. In germline, CDR1 is KGHSH, CDR2 LQKENI. CDR3 length: 16 amino acids. V dropped 2 bases and J dropped 0; count of bases not matched to a gene: 5. CDR3 DNA: TGTGCCAGCTCACCAGCTGGACAGGGAATGAACACTGAAGCTTTCTTT. This gives the protein CASSPAGQGMNTEAFF. The variable domain in full, completed from reference TRBV18 and TRBJ1-1, reads NAGVMQNPRHLVRRRGQEARLRCSPMKGHSHVYWYRQLPEEGLKFMVYLQKENIIDESGMPKERFSAEFPKEGPSILRIQQVVRGDSAAYFCASSPAGQGMNTEAFFGQGTRLTVV.

The CDR3, as DNA: TGTGCCAGCAGGGGGACAGGGCGGACTGAAGCTTTCTTT. This encodes CASRGTGRTEAFF. The chain combines TRBV28 with TRBJ1-1; TRBD1 aligns across 9 bases. The germline V gene has CDR1 MDHEN and CDR2 SYDVKM. Losses at the gene ends were 6 bases for V and 5 bases for J; bases not matched to a gene: 4. The CDR3 contains 13 residues. The entire variable domain, with the rest obtained from reference TRBV28 and TRBJ1-1, is as follows: DVKVTQSSRYLVKRTGEKVFLECVQDMDHENMFWYRQDPGLGLRLIYFSYDVKMKEKGDIPEGYSVSREKKERFSLILESASTNQTSMYLCASRGTGRTEAFFGQGTRLTVV.

In DNA form, the CDR3 reads TGCGCCAGCAGCTTGGCCCTCGGGGGGGCAGATACGCAGTATTTT. It encodes CASSLALGGADTQYF. The rearrangement uses TRBV5-1 and TRBJ2-3, with 8 bases aligning to TRBD2. Trimming at V came to 0 bases and at J to 4 bases, leaving 4 bases not matched to a gene. The CDR3 spans 15 residues. Germline CDR1 reads SGHRS; CDR2 reads YFSETQ.

The V gene is TRBV9, the J gene TRBJ1-4, with TRBD1 as a possible D gene (5 bases). V was shortened by 0 bases and J by 8 bases, with 11 bases between the two germline ends. The CDR3 covers 14 residues. Germline CDR1 SGDLS, CDR2 YYNGEE. The CDR3 sequence: CASSVGGGGEKLFF. The DNA of the CDR3 is TGTGCCAGCAGCGTAGGGGGGGGAGGCGAAAAACTGTTTTTT.

The chain recombines TRBV29-1 with TRBJ1-1; possible D gene TRBD1, 5 bases. Trimming removed 3 bases at V and 4 bases at J, with 9 bases between. The germline gives CDR1 SQVTM, CDR2 ANQGSEA. This CDR3 spans 12 amino acids. CDR3 protein: CSVDRVITEAFF. Written as DNA, the CDR3 is TGCAGCGTTGACAGGGTAATCACTGAAGCTTTCTTT.

The chain has TRBV5-1 and TRBJ2-7, with 11 bases aligning to TRBD1. Unmatched junction bases numbered 3, after V lost 4 bases and J lost 3 bases. Germline V lookup: CDR1 SGHRS, CDR2 YFSETQ. The CDR3 runs 14 residues. The CDR3: CASSRGTGGYEQYF. The CDR3 DNA reads as TGCGCCAGCAGCCGCGGGACAGGGGGCTACGAGCAGTACTTC.

With respect to this clone: One junction end does not reproduce the germline sequence, and a read error may be involved. The chain has TRBV19 and TRBJ1-5, with a possible D match to TRBD1 (6 bases). The CDR3 extends over 15 amino acids. CDR1 LNHDA and CDR2 SQIVND come from the germline V gene (reference sequence). DNA for the CDR3: TGTGCCAGTAGTTTAGAACGGGACAAAAATCAGCCCCAGCATTTT. Its protein product is CASSLERDKNQPQHF.

The chain has TRBV5-4 and TRBJ2-1, with 11 bases identical to TRBD2. With V trimmed by 5 bases and J by 10 bases, 5 bases remained unmatched. CDR1 and CDR2 from the germline V gene are SGHNT and YYREEE (reference sequence). This CDR3 has 13 residues. The CDR3 DNA sequence: TGTGCCAGCAGGATCAGACTAGCGGGAGAGCAGTTCTTC. It specifies CASRIRLAGEQFF. The full variable domain, completed using reference TRBV5-4 and TRBJ2-1, is ETGVTQSPTHLIKTRGQQVTLRCSSQSGHNTVSWYQQALGQGPQFIFQYYREEENGRGNFPPRFSGLQFPNYSSELNVNALELDDSALYLCASRIRLAGEQFFGPGTRLTVL.

The chain combines TRBV13 with TRBJ1-1; a weak D match, TRBD1 (5 bases). The ends were cut back, 5 bases at V and 8 bases at J, with 18 bases in the middle. The germline CDR1 and CDR2 sequences are PRHDT and FYEKMQ (reference sequence). The CDR3 runs 14 residues. CDR3 protein: CASSTYTKGREAFF. DNA of the CDR3: TGTGCCAGCAGCACCTATACTAAGGGGCGGGAAGCTTTCTTT.

This chain uses TRBV20-1 with TRBJ1-1; no definite D call. Germline CDR1 and CDR2: DFQATT and SNEGSKA (reference sequence). With 4 bases removed from V and 8 bases from J, the gap between germline ends came to 11 bases. CDR3 length equals 11 residues. CDR3 DNA sequence: TGCAGTGCTATCCTTTACAGCGAAGCTTTCTTT. Residues: CSAILYSEAFF.

Only one count was recorded for this clone. This chain uses TRBV11-3 with TRBJ2-1; 9 bases map to TRBD1. V gave up 2 bases and J gave up 9 bases; unmatched junction bases: 8. The CDR3 covers 15 residues. Germline V CDR1 and CDR2: SGHNT, YENEEA. CDR3 amino acids: CASSLSGQGLTEQFF. The DNA for the CDR3 is TGTGCCAGCAGCTTATCGGGACAGGGACTCACTGAGCAGTTCTTC.